The clone carrying this TCR beta chain came up a few times. The antigen is undetermined. The data stem from a study of response to subunit inactivated influenza vaccine. Study results and caveats: The authors suggested that few new T cells are recruited per seasonal influenza vaccination.

TCRdb fed the RT-PCR reads into MiXCR, producing one record per CDR3 protein. The sample yields about 610,000 distinct CDR3 sequences, about 15% seen once. The clonotype was recovered from a man aged 50 to 59 who received an inactivated influenza vaccine. This material consisted of PBMCs from blood, taken 12 days after vaccination.

The CDR3 sequence is CASRLGQGDGEAFF. CDR3 DNA sequence: TGTGCCAGCAGACTCGGACAGGGGGATGGTGAAGCTTTCTTT. This chain links TRBV12-3 or TRBV12-4 with TRBJ1-1, with 10 bases that match TRBD1. V shed 6 bases, J shed 7 bases, and the junction held 8 bases outside the gene matches. This CDR3 is 14 amino acids long.